This entry is about one T cell receptor beta chain. Its antigen remains unknown. Germline CDR1 MDHEN, CDR2 SYDVKM. The CDR3 consists of 13 residues. V was pared by 2 bases and J by 8 bases, with 5 bases of the junction left unmatched. Donors were Caucasian adults residing in Nashville, Tennessee, USA. The authors ran the assay at deep level. Clones were read by immunoSEQ multiplex PCR, and TCRdb kept only the in-frame ones, dropping some. The data contain a few hundred thousand clones, just over 65% of them seen just once; the ten biggest clones take up more than 9.5%. The data derive from a study of shared clonotypes between healthy human individuals. Study background: Per donor, three plates held CD4 naive cells, three held CD4 memory, two held CD8 naive and one held CD8 memory. Study outcomes and limitations: The sharing of around 5% of naive CD4 clonotypes was seen across several donors.

Sequenced sample: memory CD4+ T cells sorted from blood. Described subset: CD45RA-negative fraction. The TCR originated in a man between 25 and 39 years old in good health. The J gene is TRBJ1-2, the V gene TRBV28; 7 bases are a match to TRBD1. CDR3 DNA: TGTGCCAGCAGTTTAAGGGACAGCGACGGCTACACCTTC. Its translation: CASSLRDSDGYTF.